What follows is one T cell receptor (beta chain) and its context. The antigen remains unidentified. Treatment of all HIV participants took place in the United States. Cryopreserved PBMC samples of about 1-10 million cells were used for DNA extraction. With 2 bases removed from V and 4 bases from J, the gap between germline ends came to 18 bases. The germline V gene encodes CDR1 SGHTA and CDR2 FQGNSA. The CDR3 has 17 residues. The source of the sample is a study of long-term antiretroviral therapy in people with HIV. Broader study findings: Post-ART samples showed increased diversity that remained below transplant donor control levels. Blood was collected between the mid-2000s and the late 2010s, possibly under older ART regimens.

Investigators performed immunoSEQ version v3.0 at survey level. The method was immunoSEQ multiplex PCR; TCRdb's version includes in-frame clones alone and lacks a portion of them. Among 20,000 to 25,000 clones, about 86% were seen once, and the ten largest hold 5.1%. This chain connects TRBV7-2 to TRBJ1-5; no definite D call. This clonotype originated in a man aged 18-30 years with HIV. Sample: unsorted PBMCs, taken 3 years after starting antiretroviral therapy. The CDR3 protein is CASSLSPGWRSNQPQHF. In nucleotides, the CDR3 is TGTGCCAGCAGCTTAAGTCCCGGGTGGAGAAGTAATCAGCCCCAGCATTTT.